These 23 T cell receptor beta chains originate from one sample sequenced in a study of T cell changes during pregnancy in multiple sclerosis. Repertoires were generated with immunoSEQ multiplex PCR, while TCRdb's copy carries only in-frame clones and drops some. The table includes about 40,000 clones, 80% to 95% detected once. The source material was CD8+ T cells from peripheral blood mononuclear cells, sampled in the first trimester of pregnancy. These receptors came from a female donor with multiple sclerosis, enrolled in a pregnancy study.

The chain links TRBV9 to TRBJ2-1, with 9 nucleotides matching TRBD1. The CDR3 spans 15 residues. CDR1 is SGDLS, CDR2 YYNGEE, per germline. Trimming at V came to 6 bases and at J to 8 bases, leaving 12 bases not matched to a gene. The CDR3 bases are TGTGCCAGCACCTTAACCGGGACAGGGAGCTATGAGCAGTTCTTC. This gives the protein CASTLTGTGSYEQFF. Combining the CDR3 with reference TRBV9 and TRBJ2-1 gives the whole variable domain DSGVTQTPKHLITATGQRVTLRCSPRSGDLSVYWYQQSLDQGLQFLIQYYNGEERAKGNILERFSAQQFPDLHSELNLSSLELGDSALYFCASTLTGTGSYEQFFGPGTRLTVL.

This chain connects TRBV6-5 to TRBJ1-1, with 9 nucleotides matching TRBD1. The trim removed 0 bases at V and 5 bases at J, leaving 4 bases unmatched. Germline V gene data show CDR1 as MNHEY and CDR2 as SVGAGI. The CDR3 extends over 15 amino acids. In DNA form, the CDR3 reads TGTGCCAGCAGTTACTCACAGGGGGCCTGGACTGAAGCTTTCTTT. This codes for CASSYSQGAWTEAFF.

This clone showed up just once. J is TRBJ1-5 and V is TRBV6-1; 7 positions agree with TRBD1. Germline trimming cut 5 bases from V and 3 bases from J; bases unmatched to any gene: 4. In germline, CDR1 is MNHNS, CDR2 SASEGT. This CDR3 region has 14 residues. In nucleotides, the CDR3 is TGTGCCAGCAGTTCCGGACAGGACAATCAGCCCCAGCATTTT. This gives the protein CASSSGQDNQPQHF.

This chain joins TRBV11-2 and TRBJ2-7; no clear D gene. Germline CDR1 SGHAT, CDR2 FQNNGV. Trimming shortened V by 1 base and J by 3 bases, and 7 bases separated the two germline ends. This CDR3 has 13 amino acids. The chain's CDR3 is CASSLGQNYEQYF. The CDR3 region has the DNA TGTGCCAGCAGCTTAGGACAAAACTACGAGCAGTACTTC. Supplemented by reference TRBV11-2 and TRBJ2-7, the full variable domain reads EAGVAQSPRYKIIEKRQSVAFWCNPISGHATLYWYQQILGQGPKLLIQFQNNGVVDDSQLPKDRFSAERLKGVDSTLKIQPAKLEDSAVYLCASSLGQNYEQYFGPGTRLTVT.

The chain is built from TRBV27 and TRBJ1-6, with 8 bases that match TRBD1. CDR3 length equals 19 residues. Germline V gene sequence: CDR1 MNHEY, CDR2 SMNVEV (reference sequence). V lost 2 bases and J lost 0; bases outside the gene matches: 9. CDR3 sequence: CASSLRIQGARSYNSPLHF. The CDR3 region has the DNA TGTGCCAGCAGTTTAAGGATCCAGGGGGCCCGCTCCTATAATTCACCCCTCCACTTT.

This chain links TRBV25-1 with TRBJ1-1; D ambiguous. V lost 0 bases, J lost 0 bases, and 5 bases lay in between. The CDR3 is made up of 14 amino acids. Looked up from germline, CDR1 is MGHDK and CDR2 is SYGVNS. The CDR3: CASSEYEMNTEAFF. The DNA for the CDR3 is TGTGCCAGCAGTGAATACGAGATGAACACTGAAGCTTTCTTT.

This clone was found once. The CDR3 protein is CASSPSQGPAYNEQFF. Written as DNA, the CDR3 is TGTGCCAGCAGTCCATCTCAGGGGCCCGCCTACAATGAGCAGTTCTTC. This chain joins TRBV27 and TRBJ2-1, with D maybe TRBD1 (6 bases). The germline V gene encodes CDR1 MNHEY and CDR2 SMNVEV (reference sequence). V gave up 5 bases and J gave up 2 bases, with 16 bases separating them. The CDR3 sequence is 16 residues long.

The chain joins TRBV10-3 to TRBJ2-7, with 8 bases aligning to TRBD1. Germline V CDR1 and CDR2: ENHRY, SYGVKD. The CDR3 covers 14 residues. The J segment lost 3 bases and the V segment lost 2 bases, leaving 3 bases of the junction unmatched. In DNA, the CDR3 is TGTGCCATCAGTGAGGGACAGGGTAGCTACGAGCAGTACTTC. Its protein is CAISEGQGSYEQYF.

The rearrangement links TRBV19 to TRBJ1-3, with D perhaps matching TRBD1 (6 bases). Trimming cost V 7 bases and J 4 bases, with 11 bases left between them. Germline assignment: CDR1 LNHDA and CDR2 SQIVND (reference sequence). The CDR3 consists of 13 residues. The CDR3 loop reads CASTRGAGNTIYF. CDR3 sequence (DNA): TGTGCCAGTACCCGGGGGGCCGGAAACACCATATATTTT.

This chain connects TRBV2 to TRBJ1-6; D is perhaps TRBD1 (6 bases). CDR1 is SNHLY and CDR2 is FYNNEI in the germline V gene. V was clipped by 3 bases and J by 7 bases, with 13 bases between them. The CDR3 runs to 15 residues. In nucleotides, the CDR3 is TGTGCCAGCAGTGACCACAGGGCGCTGAATTCACCCCTCCACTTT. This codes for CASSDHRALNSPLHF.

This clone appeared once. The V call is TRBV27, the J call TRBJ2-5; D not certain. Trimming took 4 bases from V and 0 from J, leaving 12 bases between them. The CDR3 covers 15 residues. The germline CDR1 and CDR2 sequences are MNHEY and SMNVEV (reference sequence). CDR3 nucleotides: TGTGCCAGCAGTTATGATCGCACAAACCAAGAGACCCAGTACTTC. This gives the protein CASSYDRTNQETQYF.

The chain links TRBV4-2 to TRBJ1-6, with D perhaps TRBD1 (6 bases). The CDR3 extends over 14 amino acids. CDR1 and CDR2 (germline): LGHNA, YNFKEQ. Between the trimmed V and J ends, which lost 4 bases and 4 bases, there was a span of 8 bases. The CDR3 loop is CASSRDRYNSPLHF. CDR3 coding DNA: TGTGCCAGCAGCCGAGACAGGTATAATTCACCCCTCCACTTT.

A word on this clone: A clone one base away is much larger, so this may be a read error. The chain carries TRBV6-4 and TRBJ2-1; 13 nucleotides align to TRBD2. J gave up 6 bases and V 2 bases, and 1 base lay outside the gene matches. Germline values: CDR1 MRHNA, CDR2 SNTAGT. The CDR3 runs 15 residues. The CDR3, as DNA: TGTGCCAGCAGTGACACTAGCGGGGGGGCCAATGAGCAGTTCTTC. Amino acid sequence: CASSDTSGGANEQFF.

This chain connects TRBV7-3 to TRBJ1-2, with TRBD1 matching over 9 bases. The J segment lost 10 bases and the V segment lost 5 bases, leaving 8 bases of the junction unmatched. The CDR3 has 13 amino acids. In germline, CDR1 is SGHTA, CDR2 FQGTGA. The chain's CDR3 is CASSAGDREPYTF. The CDR3 DNA is TGTGCCAGCAGCGCCGGGGACAGGGAGCCCTACACCTTC.

The V and J genes are TRBV6-5 and TRBJ2-7; no clear D gene. CDR3 length: 13 residues. Germline-derived CDR1 and CDR2 are MNHEY and SVGAGI. Trimming shortened V by 2 bases and J by 6 bases, and 11 bases separated the two germline ends. For the CDR3, the DNA is TGTGCCAGCAGTTACCGTGTCGAGAGCGAGCAGTACTTC. Translated, it gives CASSYRVESEQYF.

The chain couples TRBV6-6 to TRBJ2-5; 12 nucleotides line up with TRBD2. This CDR3 is built from 14 residues. The junction had 2 bases not matched to a gene; V was cut back by 6 bases and J by 3 bases. Germline lookup yields CDR1 MNHNY and CDR2 SVGAGI (reference sequence). The chain's CDR3 is CASRWTSGEETQYF. The CDR3 coding sequence is TGTGCCAGCAGATGGACTAGCGGGGAAGAGACCCAGTACTTC.

The chain links TRBV19 to TRBJ1-1, with D perhaps matching TRBD1 (5 bases). The CDR3 extends over 14 amino acids. V lost 7 bases, J lost 4 bases, and 16 bases lay in between. From germline, CDR1 is LNHDA and CDR2 SQIVND (reference sequence). For the CDR3, the DNA is TGTGCCAGTAAGAGCAGGGAATGGGTCACTGAAGCTTTCTTT. Translated: CASKSREWVTEAFF.

The chain links TRBV30 to TRBJ1-1; TRBD1 is a possible D gene (6 bases). Looked up from germline, CDR1 is GTSNPN and CDR2 is SVGIG (reference sequence). CDR3 length equals 13 residues. Trimming shortened V by 0 bases and J by 8 bases, and 13 bases separated the two germline ends. The CDR3 loop is CAWSVHRDLEAFF. CDR3 DNA sequence: TGTGCCTGGAGTGTACACAGGGACCTAGAAGCTTTCTTT. The entire variable domain, with the rest obtained from reference TRBV30 and TRBJ1-1, is as follows: SQTIHQWPATLVQPVGSPLSLECTVEGTSNPNLYWYRQAAGRGLQLLFYSVGIGQISSEVPQNLSASRPQDRQFILSSKKLLLSDSGFYLCAWSVHRDLEAFFGQGTRLTVV.

V usage is TRBV19 and J usage is TRBJ2-1; D uncertain. This CDR3 has 14 residues. Deletions cut 3 bases from V and 6 bases from J, with 12 bases between. The V gene's germline CDR1 is LNHDA and CDR2 SQIVND (reference sequence). The DNA for the CDR3 is TGTGCCAGTAGTATCGTGGCGGTATCCAATGAGCAGTTCTTC. Translated: CASSIVAVSNEQFF.

This sequence joins TRBV13 and TRBJ2-5; 8 bases map to TRBD2. The CDR3 totals 14 residues. Germline assignment: CDR1 PRHDT and CDR2 FYEKMQ (reference sequence). The V segment lost 1 base and the J segment 5 bases; nucleotides outside the gene matches: 3. CDR3 in DNA: TGTGCCAGCAGCTTAGCGGGGGGGCGTGAGACCCAGTACTTC. Amino acids: CASSLAGGRETQYF.

In this sample, this clone turned up once. J is TRBJ1-1 and V is TRBV7-6, with TRBD1 identical over 12 bases. CDR3 size: 16 residues. The trim removed 5 bases at V and 3 bases at J, leaving 7 bases unmatched. CDR1 SGHVS and CDR2 FNYEAQ come from the germline V gene. This CDR3 reads CASSAGTGGMDTEAFF. CDR3 DNA sequence: TGTGCCAGCAGCGCCGGGACAGGGGGCATGGACACTGAAGCTTTCTTT.

This clone showed up just once. V is TRBV6-4 and J is TRBJ2-6, with 7 bases identical to TRBD1. Losses at the gene ends were 2 bases for V and 2 bases for J; bases not matched to a gene: 0. The length of the CDR3 is 15 residues. Germline V CDR1 and CDR2: MRHNA, SNTAGT. The DNA of the CDR3 is TGTGCCAGCAGTGACACAGGGGCTGGGGCCAACGTCCTGACTTTC. Amino acids: CASSDTGAGANVLTF.

This sequence joins TRBV2 and TRBJ2-5; 11 bases match TRBD2. Germline CDR1 reads SNHLY; CDR2 reads FYNNEI. V trimming: 6 bases; J trimming: 5 bases; junction bases outside the gene matches: 8. This CDR3 comprises 15 residues. The CDR3 loop reads CASSSLLAGAETQYF. The DNA of the CDR3 is TGTGCCAGCAGCAGTTTACTAGCGGGGGCCGAGACCCAGTACTTC.